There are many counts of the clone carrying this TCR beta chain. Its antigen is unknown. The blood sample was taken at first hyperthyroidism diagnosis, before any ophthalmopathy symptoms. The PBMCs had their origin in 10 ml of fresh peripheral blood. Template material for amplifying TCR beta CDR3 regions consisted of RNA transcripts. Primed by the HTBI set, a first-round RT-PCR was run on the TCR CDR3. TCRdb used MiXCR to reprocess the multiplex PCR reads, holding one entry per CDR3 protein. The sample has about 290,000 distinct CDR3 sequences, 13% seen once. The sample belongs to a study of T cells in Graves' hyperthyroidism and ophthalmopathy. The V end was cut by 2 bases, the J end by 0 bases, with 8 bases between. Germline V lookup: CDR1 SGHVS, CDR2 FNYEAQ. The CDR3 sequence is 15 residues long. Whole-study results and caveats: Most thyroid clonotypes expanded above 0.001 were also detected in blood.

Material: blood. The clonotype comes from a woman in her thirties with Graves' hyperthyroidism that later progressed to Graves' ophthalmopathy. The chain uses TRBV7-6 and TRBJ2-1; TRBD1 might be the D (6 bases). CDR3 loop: CASSLQGSSYNEQFF. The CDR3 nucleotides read TGTGCCAGCAGCTTACAGGGGAGCTCCTACAATGAGCAGTTCTTC.